This T cell receptor (beta chain) was obtained from a study of T cell responses to AZD1222 COVID-19 vaccine. Note on this clone: Its specificity is unknown.

The method was immunoSEQ multiplex PCR; TCRdb's version includes in-frame clones alone and lacks a portion of them. The sample records around 270,000 clones, almost 95% being singletons. Study-wide results and caveats: No repertoire was sampled before or during the peak T cell response, only after it. An increase in Spike-specific TCR breadth and depth was observed after two AZD1222 doses.

The receptor's source is an adult who received the AZD1222 COVID-19 vaccine. The sample in question was peripheral blood, obtained 28 days after the second AZD1222 dose.

CDR3 in amino acids: CASSLSPTEAFF. The CDR3 DNA reads as TGTGCCAGCAGCTTATCTCCCACTGAAGCTTTCTTT. The chain joins TRBV7-2 to TRBJ1-1; no clear D. Germline assignment: CDR1 SGHTA and CDR2 FQGNSA. The V gene lost 2 bases and the J gene lost 4 bases, with 5 bases spanning the gap. This CDR3 spans 12 amino acids.